This T cell receptor (beta chain) was sequenced in a study of CD8 T cells in ankylosing spondylitis. General observations from the study: It appeared that ankylosing spondylitis blood was characterized by a TCR beta motif of about eight highly homologous variants.

About this clonotype itself: What it recognizes is unknown.

The TCR beta libraries were generated through quantitative 5'-RACE incorporating molecular barcodes. Each CDR3 protein is one row after TCRdb ran MiXCR on the 5' RACE reads. The profile shows approximately 400,000 distinct CDR3 sequences, 15% to 20% of them singletons. This CDR3 contains 12 residues. The germline V and J ends were trimmed by 8 bases and 5 bases, with 11 bases remaining between them. In germline, CDR1 is LNHNV, CDR2 YYDKDF (reference sequence). The clonotype originates from a male donor with ankylosing spondylitis. The sample consisted of blood, either unsorted or a sorted T cell fraction (not recorded which). The chain couples TRBV15 to TRBJ2-3, with unresolved D. Here the CDR3 reads CATGNQRDTQYF. The CDR3 DNA reads TGTGCCACCGGAAACCAAAGAGATACGCAGTATTTT.